The entry that follows covers one T cell receptor (beta chain) sequence. This record belongs to a study of cytomegalovirus exposure and HLA in healthy donors. In the PCR, 60 Vbeta and 13 Jbeta primers were used. Source study methods: The authors later counted 65 million to 80 million unique TCR beta chains, about 11 million of them shared. The table came from immunoSEQ multiplex PCR; TCRdb's copy has only in-frame clones and leaves some out. V, J and clone size are taken as reported in that table, and D and trimming were inferred from the DNA itself. The repertoire includes 75,000 to 100,000 clones, over 75% of them detected once, and 4.5% to 5.5% sits in the top ten. Sequencing input: PBMCs. The TCR originated in a man aged 40-49 years in good health and CMV-seropositive.

The CDR3 reads CASGGSALETQYF. As DNA, the CDR3 is TGCGCCAGCGGAGGTAGCGCGTTAGAGACCCAGTACTTC. The V call is TRBV5-1, the J call TRBJ2-5, with D maybe TRBD2 (5 bases). The V and J ends lost 7 bases and 4 bases respectively, with 14 bases between them. This CDR3 contains 13 residues. Germline CDR1 and CDR2: SGHRS and YFSETQ.